What follows are 27 T cell receptor beta chains derived from one specimen sequenced in a study of T cell repertoires in cytomegalovirus infection. Each CDR3 protein gets one entry after TCRdb re-called the reads with MiXCR. The table records about 920,000 distinct CDR3 sequences, around 32% of them present only once. These receptors have no identified antigens. This sample comprised cultured CD8+ T cells from PBMCs, obtained from culture after CMV antigen stimulation. These receptors all come from a human donor in good health (CMV status not recorded). Some clones in this sample may be carry-over from other donors' samples.

The CDR3 protein is CSVERSAGELFF. The CDR3 coding sequence is TGCAGCGTTGAGAGGTCTGCCGGGGAGCTGTTTTTT. The chain links TRBV29-1 to TRBJ2-2; D unclear. Germline V lookup: CDR1 SQVTM, CDR2 ANQGSEA. V gave up 3 bases and J gave up 6 bases, with 8 bases separating them. The CDR3 sequence is 12 residues long.

This chain connects TRBV25-1 to TRBJ1-2; D ambiguous. The CDR3 length is 17 residues. Trimming pared 4 bases from V and 5 bases from J, leaving 23 bases between. The germline V gene encodes CDR1 MGHDK and CDR2 SYGVNS. The CDR3 DNA follows: TGTGCCAGCAGTGCTACCGGAGGACGCGGTTATCTATATGGCTACACCTTC. This encodes CASSATGGRGYLYGYTF.

This clonotype was seen ten or more times. The chain recombines TRBV7-6 with TRBJ2-7, with 10 bases that match TRBD1. Germline loops: CDR1 SGHVS, CDR2 FNYEAQ. J was trimmed by 2 bases and V by 5 bases; bases with no gene match: 3. The CDR3 is 14 residues long. This CDR3 reads CASSRGTGAYEQYF. The CDR3 DNA follows: TGTGCCAGCAGCCGAGGGACAGGGGCCTACGAGCAGTACTTC.

The rearrangement joins TRBV11-2 to TRBJ2-5; the D is unclear. The CDR3 covers 14 residues. The germline CDR1 and CDR2 sequences are SGHAT and FQNNGV. With 5 bases removed from V and 5 bases from J, the gap between germline ends came to 15 bases. CDR3 sequence: CASSPRYSTETQYF. CDR3 coding DNA: TGTGCCAGCAGCCCGCGATACTCGACGGAGACCCAGTACTTC.

The chain employs TRBV12-3 or TRBV12-4 and TRBJ2-7; 7 bases agree with TRBD1. V lost 5 bases, J lost 5 bases, and 18 bases stayed unmatched. This CDR3 has 17 amino acids. DNA of the CDR3: TGTGCCAGCAGTCGGCCCCCCGGGACAGAAAGGAGCGACGAGCAGTACTTC. Translated, it gives CASSRPPGTERSDEQYF.

This clonotype was detected only a few times. The chain couples TRBV12-3 or TRBV12-4 to TRBJ1-4; weak D call: TRBD1 (6 bases). The CDR3 totals 14 residues. V was shortened by 3 bases and J by 7 bases, with 12 bases between the two germline ends. CDR3 region: CASSLSGGGEKLFF. DNA of the CDR3: TGTGCCAGCAGTTTGTCGGGGGGCGGTGAAAAACTGTTTTTT.

This clonotype was picked up a small number of times. The chain links TRBV7-9 to TRBJ2-3; 11 nucleotides match TRBD2. This CDR3 is built from 18 residues. Per the germline V gene, CDR1 is SEHNR and CDR2 is FQNEAQ (reference sequence). The ends lost 3 bases at V and 0 bases at J; junction bases unmatched: 8. The CDR3 bases are TGTGCCAGCAGCTTTTCTAGCGGGGGGCTAGTAAGCACAGATACGCAGTATTTT. Translated: CASSFSSGGLVSTDTQYF.

For this clonotype: A much more abundant neighbour one base away suggests this may be a read error. The rearrangement uses TRBV6-6 and TRBJ2-5; no reliable D call. Germline CDR1 reads MNHNY; CDR2 reads SVGAGI (reference sequence). This CDR3 comprises 16 residues. DNA of the CDR3: TGTGCCTGCAGTTACTCGTCTAACGCCCTACGGGAGACCCAGTACTTC. Translation gives CACSYSSNALRETQYF.

The V gene is TRBV13, the J gene TRBJ2-7, with D maybe TRBD2 (5 bases). With 5 bases removed from V and 3 bases from J, the gap between germline ends came to 14 bases. The CDR3 extends over 14 amino acids. The germline CDR1 and CDR2 sequences are PRHDT and FYEKMQ (reference sequence). The CDR3 DNA follows: TGTGCCAGCAGCAAGAGCGGACCAAGCTACGAGCAGTACTTC. Residues: CASSKSGPSYEQYF.

The V gene is TRBV10-3, the J gene TRBJ1-1; 7 bases are shared with TRBD1. The V gene's germline CDR1 is ENHRY and CDR2 SYGVKD. CDR3 length: 11 amino acids. J gave up 6 bases and V 6 bases, and 1 base lay outside the gene matches. CDR3 in amino acids: CAIRGTAEAFF. As DNA, the CDR3 is TGTGCCATCAGGGGGACAGCTGAAGCTTTCTTT.

At least ten counts were recorded for this clonotype. The chain employs TRBV7-3 and TRBJ2-1; 11 nucleotides match TRBD2. The germline gives CDR1 SGHTA, CDR2 FQGTGA. Trimming at V came to 2 bases and at J to 4 bases, leaving 4 bases not matched to a gene. The CDR3 covers 16 residues. The CDR3 protein is CASSLFGTSGYNEQFF. DNA for the CDR3: TGTGCCAGCAGCTTATTTGGGACTAGCGGTTACAATGAGCAGTTCTTC.

This clonotype appeared a few times. The J gene is TRBJ2-2, the V gene TRBV5-4; 9 bases are a match to TRBD2. This CDR3 contains 13 residues. The germline V gene has CDR1 SGHNT and CDR2 YYREEE (reference sequence). J gave up 6 bases and V 9 bases, and 6 bases lay outside the gene matches. The CDR3 nucleotides read TGTGCCACCAGGACTAGCGATCCCGGGGAGCTGTTTTTT. Translating gives CATRTSDPGELFF.

This clonotype occurred a few times. The chain has TRBV20-1 and TRBJ2-3; D is undetermined. V lost 7 bases and J lost 5, with 16 bases in between. Germline-derived CDR1 and CDR2 are DFQATT and SNEGSKA (reference sequence). The CDR3 runs 13 residues. The CDR3 protein is CSGDGLKGDTQYF. The CDR3 coding sequence is TGCAGTGGAGACGGGTTAAAGGGAGATACGCAGTATTTT.

This clonotype was counted a single time. The V call is TRBV12-3 or TRBV12-4, the J call TRBJ2-1, with 8 nucleotides matching TRBD1. V lost 5 bases and J lost 3; bases outside the gene matches: 3. There are 14 residues in the CDR3. CDR3 bases: TGTGCCAGCAGTCGGACAGGGAACTACAATGAGCAGTTCTTC. It yields the protein CASSRTGNYNEQFF.

This chain uses TRBV4-1 with TRBJ2-7; 7 positions match TRBD2. CDR1 and CDR2 (germline): MGHRA, YSYEKL. CDR3 length: 15 amino acids. J was trimmed by 0 bases and V by 4 bases; bases with no gene match: 6. The CDR3 region is CASSPTSVSSYEQYF. The CDR3 bases are TGCGCCAGCAGCCCCACTAGCGTGAGCTCCTACGAGCAGTACTTC.

The V call is TRBV27, the J call TRBJ1-6; TRBD1 might be the D (5 bases). Trimming removed 0 bases at V and 7 bases at J, with 7 bases between. From germline, CDR1 is MNHEY and CDR2 SMNVEV (reference sequence). The CDR3 runs to 14 residues. This chain's CDR3 is CASSLSRENSPLHF. In nucleotides, the CDR3 is TGTGCCAGCAGTTTATCCAGGGAAAATTCACCCCTCCACTTT.

CDR3 in DNA: TGTGCCAGCAGTACAGGGAGTCTGACAGATACGCAGTATTTT. The encoded protein is CASSTGSLTDTQYF. The chain couples TRBV2 to TRBJ2-3, with D perhaps TRBD1 (6 bases). The length of the CDR3 is 14 residues. V was cut by 5 bases and J by 3 bases, with 12 bases left in between. Germline V gene lookup returns CDR1 SNHLY and CDR2 FYNNEI.

The J gene is TRBJ1-6, the V gene TRBV27; D possibly corresponds to TRBD1 (5 bases). Per the germline V gene, CDR1 is MNHEY and CDR2 is SMNVEV (reference sequence). The CDR3 is 18 amino acids. Trimming shortened V by 3 bases and J by 0 bases, and 15 bases separated the two germline ends. The CDR3 bases are TGTGCCAGCAGTTTGGCCAGGGAGCAAAGCTCCTATAATTCACCCCTCCACTTT. Translated, it gives CASSLAREQSSYNSPLHF.

This clonotype was seen at least ten times. The chain links TRBV6-1 to TRBJ2-3, with 8 bases that match TRBD1. V lost 6 bases and J lost 2; bases outside the gene matches: 4. The length of the CDR3 is 14 residues. In germline, CDR1 is MNHNS, CDR2 SASEGT. Here the CDR3 reads CASSGQGYTDTQYF. Here the CDR3 DNA reads TGTGCCAGCAGCGGACAGGGCTACACAGATACGCAGTATTTT.

J is TRBJ2-7 and V is TRBV15; a possible D gene is TRBD1 (6 bases). The CDR3 consists of 15 residues. The V gene's germline CDR1 is LNHNV and CDR2 YYDKDF (reference sequence). Trimming cost V 0 bases and J 3 bases, with 12 bases left between them. CDR3 region: CATSRDDRGHYEQYF. For the CDR3, the DNA is TGTGCCACCAGCAGAGATGATAGGGGACACTACGAGCAGTACTTC.

This clonotype was seen a handful of times. The genes are TRBV24-1 and TRBJ2-1; D uncertain. The CDR3 spans 18 residues. Trimming cost V 1 base and J 0 bases, with 15 bases left between them. The germline V gene encodes CDR1 KGHDR and CDR2 SFDVKD. CDR3 region: CATSDFCILYLSYNEQFF. CDR3 sequence (DNA): TGTGCCACCAGTGATTTCTGCATCCTTTATCTCTCCTACAATGAGCAGTTCTTC.

The CDR3 loop reads CASSGEASEQRPVWDTEAFF. In DNA, the CDR3 is TGTGCCAGCAGCGGGGAGGCAAGTGAACAGAGACCTGTTTGGGACACTGAAGCTTTCTTT. The genes are TRBV7-8 and TRBJ1-1; no reliable D call. CDR3 size: 20 residues. V was shortened by 5 bases and J by 3 bases, with 31 bases between the two germline ends. Germline-derived CDR1 and CDR2 are SGHVS and FQNEAQ.

The chain carries TRBV12-3 or TRBV12-4 and TRBJ1-1; perhaps TRBD1 as D (6 bases). The length of the CDR3 is 15 residues. V dropped 3 bases and J dropped 0 bases, with 11 bases sitting between them. CDR3 residues: CASSLGHQVNTEAFF. The DNA for the CDR3 is TGTGCCAGCAGTTTGGGACACCAGGTGAACACTGAAGCTTTCTTT.

This clonotype was recorded only once. The J gene is TRBJ2-1, the V gene TRBV4-2; D unresolved. Trimming cost V 0 bases and J 7 bases, with 13 bases left between them. This CDR3 spans 15 amino acids. CDR1 is LGHNA and CDR2 is YNFKEQ in the germline V gene. CDR3 in amino acids: CASSQEYRNLNEQFF. DNA for the CDR3: TGTGCCAGCAGCCAAGAGTACCGGAATCTGAATGAGCAGTTCTTC.

This rearrangement joins TRBV4-1 to TRBJ2-1; a possible D gene is TRBD2 (5 bases). This CDR3 spans 12 amino acids. Germline V gene sequence: CDR1 MGHRA, CDR2 YSYEKL. With 1 base removed from V and 7 bases from J, the gap between germline ends came to 5 bases. The DNA for the CDR3 is TGCGCCAGCAGCCAAGTAGCGAATGAGCAGTTCTTC. Translating it yields CASSQVANEQFF.

The chain uses TRBV5-1 and TRBJ1-1; the D is unclear. V gave up 0 bases and J gave up 1 base, with 10 bases separating them. This CDR3 region has 15 residues. CDR1 is SGHRS and CDR2 is YFSETQ in the germline V gene. CDR3 coding DNA: TGCGCCAGCAGCTTGGAGGCCTTTCAGAACACTGAAGCTTTCTTT. Translated, it gives CASSLEAFQNTEAFF.

This clonotype came up a few times. The genes are TRBV5-4 and TRBJ1-2; D is ambiguous. From germline, CDR1 is SGHNT and CDR2 YYREEE (reference sequence). This CDR3 has 15 residues. V shed 3 bases and J shed 3 bases, with 15 bases lying between them. The CDR3 DNA reads TGTGCCAGCAGCTACCCGACTATTGGTGACTATGGCTACACCTTC. This encodes CASSYPTIGDYGYTF. The full variable domain, its missing parts supplied by reference TRBV5-4 and TRBJ1-2, is ETGVTQSPTHLIKTRGQQVTLRCSSQSGHNTVSWYQQALGQGPQFIFQYYREEENGRGNFPPRFSGLQFPNYSSELNVNALELDDSALYLCASSYPTIGDYGYTFGSGTRLTVV.